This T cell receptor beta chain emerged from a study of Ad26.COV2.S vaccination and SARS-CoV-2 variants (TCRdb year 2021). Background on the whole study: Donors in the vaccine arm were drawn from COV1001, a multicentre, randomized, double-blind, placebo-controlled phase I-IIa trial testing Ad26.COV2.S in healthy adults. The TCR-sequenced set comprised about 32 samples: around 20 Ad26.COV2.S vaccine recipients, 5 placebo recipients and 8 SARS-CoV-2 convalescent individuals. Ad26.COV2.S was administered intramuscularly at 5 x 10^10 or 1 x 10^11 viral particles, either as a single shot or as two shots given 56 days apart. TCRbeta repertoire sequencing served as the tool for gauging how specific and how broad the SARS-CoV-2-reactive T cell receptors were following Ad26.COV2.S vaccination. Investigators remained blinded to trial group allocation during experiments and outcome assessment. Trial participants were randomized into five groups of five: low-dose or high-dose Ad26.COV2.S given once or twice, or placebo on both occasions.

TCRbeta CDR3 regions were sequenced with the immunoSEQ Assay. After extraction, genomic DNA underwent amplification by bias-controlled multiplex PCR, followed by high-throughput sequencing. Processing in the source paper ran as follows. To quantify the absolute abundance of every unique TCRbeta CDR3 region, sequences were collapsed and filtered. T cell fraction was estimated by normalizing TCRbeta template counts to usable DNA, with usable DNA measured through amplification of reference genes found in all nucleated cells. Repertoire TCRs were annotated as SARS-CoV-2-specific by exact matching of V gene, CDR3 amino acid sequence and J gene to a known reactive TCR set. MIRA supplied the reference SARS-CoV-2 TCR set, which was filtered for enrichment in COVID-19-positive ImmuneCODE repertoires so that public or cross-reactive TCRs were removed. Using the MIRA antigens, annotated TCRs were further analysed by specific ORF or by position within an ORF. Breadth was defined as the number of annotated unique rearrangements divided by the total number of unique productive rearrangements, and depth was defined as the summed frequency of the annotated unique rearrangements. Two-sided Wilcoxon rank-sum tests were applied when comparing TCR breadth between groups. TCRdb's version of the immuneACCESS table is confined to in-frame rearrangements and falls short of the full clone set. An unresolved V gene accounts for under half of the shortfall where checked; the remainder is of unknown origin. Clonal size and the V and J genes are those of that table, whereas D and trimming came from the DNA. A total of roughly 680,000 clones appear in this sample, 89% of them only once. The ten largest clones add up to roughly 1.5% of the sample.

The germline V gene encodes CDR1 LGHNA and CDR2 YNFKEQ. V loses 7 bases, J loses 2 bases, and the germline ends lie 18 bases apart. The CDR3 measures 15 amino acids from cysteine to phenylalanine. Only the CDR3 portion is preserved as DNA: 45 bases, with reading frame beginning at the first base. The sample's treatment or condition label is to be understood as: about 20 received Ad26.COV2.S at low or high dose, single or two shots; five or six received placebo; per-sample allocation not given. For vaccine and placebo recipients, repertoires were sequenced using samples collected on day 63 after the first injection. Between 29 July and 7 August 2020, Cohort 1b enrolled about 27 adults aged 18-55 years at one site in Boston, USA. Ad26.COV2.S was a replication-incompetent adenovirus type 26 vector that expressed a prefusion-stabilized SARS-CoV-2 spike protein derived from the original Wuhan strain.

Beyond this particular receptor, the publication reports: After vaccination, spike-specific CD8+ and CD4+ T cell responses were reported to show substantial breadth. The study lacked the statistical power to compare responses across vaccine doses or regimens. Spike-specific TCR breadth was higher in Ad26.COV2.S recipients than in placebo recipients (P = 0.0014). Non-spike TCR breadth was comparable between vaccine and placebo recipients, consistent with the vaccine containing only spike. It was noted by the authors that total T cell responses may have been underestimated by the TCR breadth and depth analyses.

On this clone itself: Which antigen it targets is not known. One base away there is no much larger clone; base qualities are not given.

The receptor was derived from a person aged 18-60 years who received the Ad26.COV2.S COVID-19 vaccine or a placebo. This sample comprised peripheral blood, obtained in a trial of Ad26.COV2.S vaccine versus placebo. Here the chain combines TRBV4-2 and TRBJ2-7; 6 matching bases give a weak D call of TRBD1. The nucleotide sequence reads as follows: TGTGCCAGCACCCCCAGGGGAGACACCACCTACGAGCAGTACTTC. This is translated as CASTPRGDTTYEQYF.